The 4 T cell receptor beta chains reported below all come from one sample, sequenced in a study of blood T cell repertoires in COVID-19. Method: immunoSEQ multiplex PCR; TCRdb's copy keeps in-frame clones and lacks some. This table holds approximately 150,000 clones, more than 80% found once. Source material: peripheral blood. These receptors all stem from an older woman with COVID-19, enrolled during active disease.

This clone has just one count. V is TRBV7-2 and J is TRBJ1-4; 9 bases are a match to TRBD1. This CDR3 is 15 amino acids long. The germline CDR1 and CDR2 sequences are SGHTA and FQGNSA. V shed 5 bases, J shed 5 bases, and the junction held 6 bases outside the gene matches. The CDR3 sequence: CASSRSGTGNEKLFF. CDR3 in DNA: TGTGCCAGCAGCCGTTCGGGGACAGGGAATGAAAAACTGTTTTTT.

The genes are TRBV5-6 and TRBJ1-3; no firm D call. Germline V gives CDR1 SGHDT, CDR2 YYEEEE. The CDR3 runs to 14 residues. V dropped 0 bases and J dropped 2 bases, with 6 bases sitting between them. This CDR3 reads CASSLGRTGNTIYF. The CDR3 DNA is TGTGCCAGCAGCTTGGGTAGAACTGGAAACACCATATATTTT.

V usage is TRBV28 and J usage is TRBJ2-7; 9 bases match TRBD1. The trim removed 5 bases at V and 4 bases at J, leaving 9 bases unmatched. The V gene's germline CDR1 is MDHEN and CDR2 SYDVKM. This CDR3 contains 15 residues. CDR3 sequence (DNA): TGTGCCAGCAGTCCGACTGGACAGGGGCGGTACGAGCAGTACTTC. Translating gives CASSPTGQGRYEQYF.

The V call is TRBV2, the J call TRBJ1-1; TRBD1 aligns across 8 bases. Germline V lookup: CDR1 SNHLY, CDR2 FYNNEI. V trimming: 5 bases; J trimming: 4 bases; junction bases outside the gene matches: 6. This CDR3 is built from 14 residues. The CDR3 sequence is CASSFQGAVTEAFF. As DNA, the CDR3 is TGTGCCAGCAGTTTTCAGGGGGCGGTCACTGAAGCTTTCTTT.